This TCR beta chain was obtained from a study of long-term antiretroviral therapy in people with HIV. The study's findings and limits: Pre-ART clonal expansion yielded clones that dominated the repertoire at all time points. Absence of data on ART adherence, viral resistance or therapy changes was noted. Transplant donor controls retained higher diversity, though diversity increased after ART.

Germline CDR1 and CDR2: SGHRS and YFSETQ. V dropped 4 bases and J dropped 5 bases, with 10 bases sitting between them. This CDR3 is built from 14 residues. A v3.0 immunoSEQ assay was performed at survey level. Generated by immunoSEQ multiplex PCR, the TCRdb table keeps only in-frame clones and is missing some. The data hold 20,000 to 25,000 clones, with around 84% observed a single time. The United States was where all participants with HIV were treated. This clone came up a few times. Its antigen is as yet unknown. The rearrangement uses TRBV5-1 and TRBJ1-6, with a weak D call TRBD1 (6 bases). The clonotype originates from a woman in her 30s with HIV. The source was unsorted PBMCs, collected 0.2 years after starting antiretroviral therapy. CDR3 in DNA: TGCGCCAGCAGCGGGGGGCAGAATAATTCACCCCTCCACTTT. It translates to CASSGGQNNSPLHF.